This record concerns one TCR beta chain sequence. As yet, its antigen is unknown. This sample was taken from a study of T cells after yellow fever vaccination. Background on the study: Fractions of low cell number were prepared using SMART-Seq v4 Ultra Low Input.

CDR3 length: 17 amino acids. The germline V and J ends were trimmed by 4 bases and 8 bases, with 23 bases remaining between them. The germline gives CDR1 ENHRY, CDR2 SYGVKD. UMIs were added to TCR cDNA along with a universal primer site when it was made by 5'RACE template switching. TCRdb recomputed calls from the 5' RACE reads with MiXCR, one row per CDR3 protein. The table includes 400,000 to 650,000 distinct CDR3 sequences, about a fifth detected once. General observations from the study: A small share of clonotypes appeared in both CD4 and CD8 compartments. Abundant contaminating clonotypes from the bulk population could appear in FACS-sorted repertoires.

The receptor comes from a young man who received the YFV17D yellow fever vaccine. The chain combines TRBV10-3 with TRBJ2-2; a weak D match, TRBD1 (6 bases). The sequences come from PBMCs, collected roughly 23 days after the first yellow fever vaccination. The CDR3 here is CAISAGLPAGDLGELFF. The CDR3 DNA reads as TGTGCCATCAGTGCTGGTCTCCCGGCAGGGGATCTTGGGGAGCTGTTTTTT.